Here is one TCR beta chain with its context. The data belong to a study of blood T cell repertoires in COVID-19. For the study at large: The samples span acute and convalescent COVID-19 from the United States, Italy and Spain. T cells, B-cell-depleted T cells, or PBMCs provided the cDNA or gDNA that served as material.

Authors' analysis steps: For nucleated cells, counts were estimated from reference gene primer amplification. Using immunoSEQ multiplex PCR, the repertoire was profiled, and TCRdb retains in-frame clones only, with some absent. The DNA gave D and trimming, while V, J and clone size come from that table. Counted here are about 81,000 clones, about 91% occurring once; the ten biggest clones make up around 10%. Sequenced material: peripheral blood. The source of this sequence is a man between 65 and 85 years old with active or convalescent COVID-19.

The CDR3 spells CASSPPGTANEAFF. The CDR3 bases are TGTGCCAGCTCACCACCGGGGACAGCAAATGAAGCTTTCTTT. The gene calls are TRBV18 and TRBJ1-1; 7 positions agree with TRBD1. CDR1 and CDR2 from the germline V gene are KGHSH and LQKENI. V lost 0 bases, J lost 7 bases, and 5 bases stayed unmatched. This CDR3 contains 14 residues.